In this sample, the clone carrying this T cell receptor beta chain turned up once. Trimming removed 6 bases from V and 4 bases from J, with 9 bases in between. CDR1 MNHEY and CDR2 SVGAGI come from the germline V gene. CDR3 size: 12 residues. The authors reverse transcribed roughly 0.45 to 1 ug RNA with random hexamers. TCRdb processed the immunoSEQ multiplex PCR reads anew with MiXCR; each CDR3 protein has one entry. The data show around 130,000 distinct CDR3 sequences, with around 94% seen just once and less than 0.3% held by the top ten. This record belongs to a study of CD8 T cells in Susac syndrome.

The V gene is TRBV6-5, the J gene TRBJ1-1; no definite D call. This clonotype originated in a human donor with Susac syndrome. Sequencing was done on a sample of CD8+ T cells from PBMCs. CDR3 loop: CASSPTPTEAFF. In DNA form, the CDR3 reads TGTGCCAGCAGCCCTACACCCACTGAAGCTTTCTTT.